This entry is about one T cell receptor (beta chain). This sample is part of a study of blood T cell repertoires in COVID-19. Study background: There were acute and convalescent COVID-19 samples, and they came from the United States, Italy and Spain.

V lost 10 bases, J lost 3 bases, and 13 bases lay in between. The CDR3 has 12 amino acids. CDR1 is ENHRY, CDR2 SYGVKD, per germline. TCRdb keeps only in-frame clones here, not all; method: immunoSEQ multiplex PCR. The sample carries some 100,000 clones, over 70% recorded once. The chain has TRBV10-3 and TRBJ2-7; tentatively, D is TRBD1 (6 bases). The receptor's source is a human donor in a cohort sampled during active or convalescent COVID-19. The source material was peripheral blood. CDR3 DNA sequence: TGTGCCAGTAAGACAGGAGACTACGAGCAGTACTTC. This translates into CASKTGDYEQYF.